Listed here is a single TCR beta chain. Profiled with immunoSEQ multiplex PCR; TCRdb holds only in-frame clones, not every one. The table has approximately 90,000 clones, roughly 92% seen once. Looked up from germline, CDR1 is MDHEN and CDR2 is SYDVKM. V lost 3 bases and J 5 bases, leaving 13 bases between the germline ends. The CDR3 sequence is 14 residues long. The data stem from a study of T cell changes during pregnancy in multiple sclerosis. The origin of this receptor is a female donor with multiple sclerosis, enrolled in a pregnancy study. The rearrangement joins TRBV28 to TRBJ1-2; maybe TRBD1 (6 bases). The material was peripheral blood, obtained after pregnancy. The CDR3 bases are TGTGCCAGCAGTTTGACAGGATTTGAGTATGGCTACACCTTC. Residues: CASSLTGFEYGYTF.